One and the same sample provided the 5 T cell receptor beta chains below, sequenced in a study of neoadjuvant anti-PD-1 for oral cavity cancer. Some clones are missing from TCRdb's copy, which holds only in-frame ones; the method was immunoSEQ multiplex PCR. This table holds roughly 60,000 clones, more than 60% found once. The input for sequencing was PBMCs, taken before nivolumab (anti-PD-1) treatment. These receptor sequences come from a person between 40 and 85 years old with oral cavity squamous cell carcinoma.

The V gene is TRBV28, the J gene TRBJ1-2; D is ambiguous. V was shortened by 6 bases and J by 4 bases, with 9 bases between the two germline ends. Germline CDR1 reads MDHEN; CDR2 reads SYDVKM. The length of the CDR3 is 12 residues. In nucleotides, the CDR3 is TGTGCCAGCAGCATCAGTGCCTATGGCTACACCTTC. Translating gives CASSISAYGYTF.

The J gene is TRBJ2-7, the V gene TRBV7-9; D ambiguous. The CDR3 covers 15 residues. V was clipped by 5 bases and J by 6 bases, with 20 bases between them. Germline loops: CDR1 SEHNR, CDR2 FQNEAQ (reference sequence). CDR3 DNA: TGTGCCAGCAGCCCCTCCCAGAGCAGGCTTTTCGAGCAGTACTTC. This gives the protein CASSPSQSRLFEQYF.

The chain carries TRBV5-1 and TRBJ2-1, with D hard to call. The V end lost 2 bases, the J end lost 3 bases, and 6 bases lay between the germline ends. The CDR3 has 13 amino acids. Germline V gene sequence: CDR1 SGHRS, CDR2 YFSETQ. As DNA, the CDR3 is TGCGCCAGCAGCTTCGACAACTACAATGAGCAGTTCTTC. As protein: CASSFDNYNEQFF. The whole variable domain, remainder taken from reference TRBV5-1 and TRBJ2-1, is KAGVTQTPRYLIKTRGQQVTLSCSPISGHRSVSWYQQTPGQGLQFLFEYFSETQRNKGNFPGRFSGRQFSNSRSEMNVSTLELGDSALYLCASSFDNYNEQFFGPGTRLTVL.

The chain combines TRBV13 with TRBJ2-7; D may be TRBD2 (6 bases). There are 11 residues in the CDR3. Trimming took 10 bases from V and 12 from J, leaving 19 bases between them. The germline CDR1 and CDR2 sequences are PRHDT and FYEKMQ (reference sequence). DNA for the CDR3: TGTGCCAACTCTTGGGACTCCCCGGGGTACTTC. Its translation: CANSWDSPGYF.

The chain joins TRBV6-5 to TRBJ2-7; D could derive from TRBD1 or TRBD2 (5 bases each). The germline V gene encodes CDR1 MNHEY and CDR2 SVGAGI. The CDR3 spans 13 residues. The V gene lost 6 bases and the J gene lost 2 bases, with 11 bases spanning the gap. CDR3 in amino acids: CASSPGTAYEQYF. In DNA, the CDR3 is TGTGCCAGCAGCCCCGGGACGGCCTACGAGCAGTACTTC.